This TCR beta chain came from a study of T cells in Graves' hyperthyroidism and ophthalmopathy. Germline loops: CDR1 KGHDR, CDR2 SFDVKD. This CDR3 has 15 residues. Trimming removed 5 bases from V and 0 bases from J; junction bases left unmatched: 6. This clonotype appeared many times. TCR beta CDR3 region amplification was performed from RNA transcripts. In the first-round RT-PCR of the TCR CDR3, the HTBI primer set was used. MiXCR, applied by TCRdb to the multiplex PCR reads, yields one record per CDR3 protein. The sample consists of more than 500,000 distinct CDR3 sequences, around 15% of them appearing once.

The sequenced sample was blood. This TCR derives from a woman aged 40 to 50 with Graves' ophthalmopathy. V gene TRBV24-1 combines with J gene TRBJ2-7; 7 positions match TRBD1. The CDR3 sequence is CATSGQDRSSYEQYF. The CDR3 nucleotides are TGTGCCACCAGTGGCCAGGACAGGTCCTCCTACGAGCAGTACTTC.